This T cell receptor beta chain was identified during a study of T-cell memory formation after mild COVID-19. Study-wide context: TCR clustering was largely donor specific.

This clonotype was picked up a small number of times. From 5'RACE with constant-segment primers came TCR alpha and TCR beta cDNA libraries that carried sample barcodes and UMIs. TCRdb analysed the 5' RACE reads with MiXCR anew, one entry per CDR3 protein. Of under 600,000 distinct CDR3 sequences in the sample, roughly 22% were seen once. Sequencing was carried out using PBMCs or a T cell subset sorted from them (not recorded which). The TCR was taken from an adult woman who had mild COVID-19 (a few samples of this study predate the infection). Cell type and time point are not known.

CDR3 loop: CASSLSGGAGQPQHF. Written as DNA, the CDR3 is TGTGCCAGCAGCCTCAGTGGGGGGGCTGGTCAGCCCCAGCATTTT. The V gene is TRBV5-6, the J gene TRBJ1-5; a weak D match, TRBD1 (6 bases). Germline V lookup: CDR1 SGHDT, CDR2 YYEEEE. This CDR3 spans 15 amino acids. V lost 4 bases to trimming and J lost 6 bases, with 17 bases between them.